A single sample gave rise to the 18 T cell receptor beta chains below, sequenced in a study of T-cell memory formation after mild COVID-19. TCRdb passed the 5' RACE reads through MiXCR, listing each CDR3 protein once. The sample lists approximately 500,000 distinct CDR3 sequences; roughly 25% were seen once. Sequences were obtained from PBMCs or a T cell subset sorted from them (not recorded which). Receptors were obtained from an adult woman who had mild COVID-19 (a few samples of this study predate the infection). Cell type and time point are not known.

The gene calls are TRBV7-9 and TRBJ2-3; D may be TRBD1 (6 bases). CDR3 length: 16 amino acids. V was cut by 5 bases and J by 5 bases, with 20 bases left in between. Germline CDR1 SEHNR, CDR2 FQNEAQ (reference sequence). CDR3 sequence reads: CASSLGHLGYGDTQYF. The CDR3 bases are TGTGCCAGCAGCCTGGGACATCTAGGATATGGAGATACGCAGTATTTT.

The chain recombines TRBV10-3 with TRBJ1-1; D remains ambiguous. V was shortened by 2 bases and J by 0 bases, with 7 bases between the two germline ends. Looked up from germline, CDR1 is ENHRY and CDR2 is SYGVKD. The CDR3 spans 14 residues. The CDR3 bases are TGTGCCATCAGTGAGGGGCGACTGAACACTGAAGCTTTCTTT. The encoded protein is CAISEGRLNTEAFF.

The rearrangement joins TRBV11-3 to TRBJ1-3; 9 bases are a match to TRBD1. Unmatched junction bases numbered 4, after V lost 7 bases and J lost 0 bases. Germline CDR1 is SGHNT and CDR2 is YENEEA. CDR3 length equals 15 residues. The CDR3 here is CASTLTGGSGNTIYF. CDR3 nucleotide sequence: TGTGCCAGCACCTTGACAGGGGGCTCTGGAAACACCATATATTTT.

This chain joins TRBV7-9 and TRBJ1-1; possibly TRBD1 for D (6 bases). Germline CDR1 reads SEHNR; CDR2 reads FQNEAQ (reference sequence). V lost 5 bases, J lost 2 bases, and 15 bases lay in between. There are 15 residues in the CDR3. As DNA, the CDR3 is TGTGCCAGCAGCAGACCCGGACAGCGAAACACTGAAGCTTTCTTT. It translates to CASSRPGQRNTEAFF.

V is TRBV7-6 and J is TRBJ2-2; D ambiguous. This CDR3 region has 13 residues. V shed 6 bases and J shed 3 bases, with 8 bases lying between them. From germline, CDR1 is SGHVS and CDR2 FNYEAQ. CDR3 in amino acids: CASSSEHTGELFF. The CDR3 DNA follows: TGTGCCAGCAGTTCCGAACACACCGGGGAGCTGTTTTTT. Complete variable domain (other parts from reference TRBV7-6 and TRBJ2-2): GAGVSQSPRYKVTKRGQDVALRCDPISGHVSLYWYRQALGQGPEFLTYFNYEAQQDKSGLPNDRFSAERPEGSISTLTIQRTEQRDSAMYRCASSSEHTGELFFGEGSRLTVL.

V is TRBV7-9 and J is TRBJ1-5; possible D gene TRBD1, 6 bases. The CDR3 covers 14 residues. The V gene lost 2 bases and the J gene lost 6 bases, with 11 bases spanning the gap. Germline V lookup: CDR1 SEHNR, CDR2 FQNEAQ (reference sequence). CDR3 in DNA: TGTGCCAGCAGCTTAAACAGGGAAGGTCAGCCCCAGCATTTT. Amino acids: CASSLNREGQPQHF.

The chain links TRBV12-3 or TRBV12-4 to TRBJ1-1; 7 nucleotides align to TRBD1. The CDR3 runs to 14 residues. The trim removed 7 bases at V and 1 base at J, leaving 6 bases unmatched. This CDR3 reads CASKAGGTNTEAFF. The CDR3 DNA sequence: TGTGCCAGCAAGGCAGGGGGAACGAACACTGAAGCTTTCTTT.

The chain has TRBV7-8 and TRBJ2-3; 11 nucleotides agree with TRBD2. This CDR3 is 18 amino acids long. Germline CDR1 SGHVS, CDR2 FQNEAQ. V dropped 1 base and J dropped 1; count of bases not matched to a gene: 7. The CDR3 DNA is TGTGCCAGCAGCTTAGGTGTGCCACTAGCGGGGGGCACAGATACGCAGTATTTT. Its protein is CASSLGVPLAGGTDTQYF.

The chain carries TRBV14 and TRBJ1-2, with 10 bases matching TRBD1. Germline-derived CDR1 and CDR2 are SGHDN and FVKESK. This CDR3 is 16 amino acids long. V shed 3 bases, J shed 6 bases, and the junction held 10 bases outside the gene matches. The CDR3 is CASSQDGTGAGDGYTF. The CDR3 DNA is TGTGCCAGCAGCCAGGATGGGACAGGGGCTGGTGATGGCTACACCTTC. The full variable domain, in which reference TRBV14 and TRBJ1-2 provide the parts outside the CDR3, is EAGVTQFPSHSVIEKGQTVTLRCDPISGHDNLYWYRRVMGKEIKFLLHFVKESKQDESGMPNNRFLAERTGGTYSTLKVQPAELEDSGVYFCASSQDGTGAGDGYTFGSGTRLTVV.

This clonotype was recorded many times. The chain is built from TRBV5-4 and TRBJ1-1, with 7 positions matching TRBD1. The CDR3 spans 15 residues. CDR1 and CDR2 (germline): SGHNT, YYREEE (reference sequence). V gave up 4 bases and J gave up 0 bases; unmatched junction bases: 6. The CDR3 DNA follows: TGTGCCAGCAGCCCCCGGACAGGCATGAACACTGAAGCTTTCTTT. Translating gives CASSPRTGMNTEAFF.

This clonotype showed up just a few times. The rearrangement uses TRBV20-1 and TRBJ1-6, with 8 bases identical to TRBD1. With V trimmed by 0 bases and J by 7 bases, 5 bases remained unmatched. Germline values: CDR1 DFQATT, CDR2 SNEGSKA (reference sequence). The CDR3 covers 15 residues. DNA for the CDR3: TGCAGTGCTAGAGATCCTAGACAGGGGAATTCACCCCTCCACTTT. It encodes CSARDPRQGNSPLHF.

The chain recombines TRBV15 with TRBJ2-1; 10 nucleotides align to TRBD1. The CDR3 is made up of 17 amino acids. After removal of 0 bases from V and 4 bases from J, the junction contained 6 bases not matched to a gene. Germline lookup yields CDR1 LNHNV and CDR2 YYDKDF (reference sequence). The CDR3 DNA follows: TGTGCCACCAGCAGAGATCAGGGGACAGGGGTTTACAATGAGCAGTTCTTC. Translated, it gives CATSRDQGTGVYNEQFF. Based on the CDR3 plus reference TRBV15 and TRBJ2-1, the full variable domain is DAMVIQNPRYQVTQFGKPVTLSCSQTLNHNVMYWYQQKSSQAPKLLFHYYDKDFNNEADTPDNFQSRRPNTSFCFLDIRSPGLGDTAMYLCATSRDQGTGVYNEQFFGPGTRLTVL.

This sequence joins TRBV29-1 and TRBJ1-2, with 8 bases that match TRBD1. The CDR3 is 13 amino acids. Germline V CDR1 and CDR2: SQVTM, ANQGSEA. With 6 bases clipped from V and 5 bases from J, the junction kept 8 bases outside the gene matches. CDR3 protein: CSVRQGSQYGYTF. CDR3 DNA: TGCAGCGTACGACAGGGGTCCCAATATGGCTACACCTTC.

This clonotype occurred many times. V is TRBV4-2 and J is TRBJ2-3; TRBD2 agrees at 7 bases. The CDR3 length is 14 residues. V was pared by 0 bases and J by 11 bases, with 8 bases of the junction left unmatched. Per germline, CDR1 LGHNA and CDR2 YNFKEQ. CDR3 protein: CASSQDREVPGQYF. DNA of the CDR3: TGTGCCAGCAGCCAAGACCGGGAGGTGCCCGGGCAGTATTTT.

The chain links TRBV9 to TRBJ2-7; D uncertain. Trimming shortened V by 0 bases and J by 4 bases, and 8 bases separated the two germline ends. The CDR3 consists of 13 residues. Per germline, CDR1 SGDLS and CDR2 YYNGEE. The CDR3 DNA sequence: TGTGCCAGCAGCGTAGCCGTCGGGTACGAGCAGTACTTC. Protein: CASSVAVGYEQYF. Drawing the rest from reference TRBV9 and TRBJ2-7, the complete variable domain is DSGVTQTPKHLITATGQRVTLRCSPRSGDLSVYWYQQSLDQGLQFLIQYYNGEERAKGNILERFSAQQFPDLHSELNLSSLELGDSALYFCASSVAVGYEQYFGPGTRLTVT.

This clonotype was seen repeatedly, ten times or more. This rearrangement joins TRBV20-1 to TRBJ2-3, with 9 bases identical to TRBD1. Trimming removed 5 bases from V and 0 bases from J; junction bases left unmatched: 6. The CDR3 sequence is 15 residues long. CDR1 and CDR2 from the germline V gene are DFQATT and SNEGSKA (reference sequence). The chain's CDR3 is CSARRTGASTDTQYF. The CDR3 DNA reads TGCAGTGCTCGACGGACAGGGGCTAGCACAGATACGCAGTATTTT.

The CDR3 sequence: CASSLGEAGTGGLQAAFF. CDR3 DNA sequence: TGTGCCAGCAGCTTAGGAGAGGCTGGGACAGGGGGCTTACAAGCGGCTTTCTTT. J is TRBJ1-1 and V is TRBV11-1, with 12 positions matching TRBD1. This CDR3 is built from 18 residues. V was pared by 1 base and J by 11 bases, with 17 bases of the junction left unmatched. Germline assignment: CDR1 SGHAT and CDR2 FQDESV (reference sequence).

V usage is TRBV19 and J usage is TRBJ2-6; D call uncertain. Trimming removed 6 bases from V and 1 base from J, with 4 bases in between. The CDR3 length is 13 residues. CDR1 and CDR2 (germline): LNHDA, SQIVND (reference sequence). In DNA, the CDR3 is TGTGCCAGTAGGGAGTCTGGGGCCAACGTCCTGACTTTC. Translated: CASRESGANVLTF.